This T cell receptor (beta chain) is drawn from a study of T cells in Graves' hyperthyroidism and ophthalmopathy. Whole-study results and caveats: Model output signaled ophthalmopathy a median approximately 6 months ahead of onset.

Lactation, pregnancy, other autoimmune disease or uncontrolled infection excluded patients. Orbital computed tomography and thyroid ultrasound, together with serum TRAb and thyroxine and clinical symptoms, were used for diagnoses. Germline V CDR1 and CDR2: MNHEY, SMNVEV (reference sequence). The J segment lost 7 bases and the V segment lost 5 bases, leaving 7 bases of the junction unmatched. The CDR3 length is 15 residues. The investigators amplified TCR beta CDR3 regions from RNA transcripts. The study used the HTBI primer set for a first-round RT-PCR of the TCR CDR3. One entry per CDR3 protein results from TCRdb running MiXCR on the multiplex PCR reads. The data show under 650,000 distinct CDR3 sequences, roughly 16% seen once. This clonotype was seen a handful of times. Its cognate antigen is unknown.

The sequence was collected from a woman aged 25 to 45 with Graves' hyperthyroidism. The chain couples TRBV27 to TRBJ1-5, with 11 positions matching TRBD1. Sequenced input: blood. The CDR3: CASSRDRGGEQPQHF. The CDR3 region has the DNA TGTGCCAGCAGTAGGGACAGGGGGGGCGAGCAGCCCCAGCATTTT.